This T cell receptor (beta chain) was recorded in a study of cytomegalovirus exposure and HLA in healthy donors. Clones were read by immunoSEQ multiplex PCR, and TCRdb kept only the in-frame ones, dropping some. The sample contains 100,000 to 150,000 clones, 80% to 90% of which appear only once. This CDR3 is built from 11 residues. Germline values: CDR1 MNHEY, CDR2 SVGAGI. Trimming took off 6 bases at V and 6 bases at J, with 7 bases between the two ends. This rearrangement joins TRBV6-5 to TRBJ2-3; D unclear. The source of this sequence is a woman aged 18-35 years in good health and CMV-seronegative. Sequencing was carried out using PBMCs. The CDR3 spells CASRRSDTQYF. For the CDR3, the DNA is TGTGCCAGCAGACGTAGTGATACGCAGTATTTT.